Sequencing of this TCR beta chain was carried out in a study of metastatic and nonmetastatic thyroid tumors. TCRdb reprocessed the PCR reads via MiXCR. The sample lists 5,000 to 7,500 clones; about 34% were seen once. The table lists this clone with a few counts. Before thyroid surgery, none of the patients had received any treatment. This clonotype was sampled from a female donor with papillary thyroid cancer or a benign thyroid nodule (not recorded which). Some clones in this sample may be carry-over from other donors' samples. Input material: adjacent normal tissue.

CDR3 region: CASSRGQSNQPQHF. DNA of the CDR3: TGTGCCAGCAGCCGCGGACAGAGCAATCAGCCCCAGCATTTT. The V gene is TRBV6-1, the J gene TRBJ1-5; weak D call: TRBD1 (6 bases). V lost 6 bases, J lost 1 base, and 10 bases lay in between. Looked up from germline, CDR1 is MNHNS and CDR2 is SASEGT. This CDR3 comprises 14 residues.